Included here is one T cell receptor beta chain sequence, with context. Methods used by the authors: Amplification with reference gene primers provided the estimates of nucleated cell counts. Assay used: immunoSEQ multiplex PCR; TCRdb lists only in-frame clones, some missing. V and J calls and clone size are given by that table; D and trimming were obtained from the DNA. The sample has some 80,000 clones, around four fifths seen once; the top ten hold just under 10%. This specimen belongs to a study of blood T cell repertoires in COVID-19. Study at large: The samples span acute and convalescent COVID-19 from the United States, Italy and Spain. The cDNA or gDNA used as material had been derived from T cells, B-cell-depleted T cells, or PBMCs.

CDR1 is ENHRY, CDR2 SYGVKD, per germline. Trimming stripped 8 bases from V and 7 bases from J, with 12 bases between. There are 12 residues in the CDR3. The origin of this receptor is a human donor in a cohort sampled during active COVID-19. J is TRBJ1-5 and V is TRBV10-3; weak D call: TRBD1 (5 bases). The sample taken for sequencing was peripheral blood. CDR3 nucleotide sequence: TGTGCCATCGGGGGGGTAAGGCAGCCCCAGCATTTT. It translates to CAIGGVRQPQHF.